What follows are 8 T cell receptor beta chains derived from one specimen sequenced in a study of blood T cell repertoires in COVID-19. Clones were read by immunoSEQ multiplex PCR, and TCRdb kept only the in-frame ones, dropping some. The sample yields about 45,000 clones, 86% seen once. The sample comprised peripheral blood. Receptors originate from a human donor in a cohort sampled during active COVID-19.

This clone was picked up a small number of times. This chain joins TRBV29-1 and TRBJ2-7, with D hard to call. V lost 4 bases and J lost 4, with 11 bases in between. Looked up from germline, CDR1 is SQVTM and CDR2 is ANQGSEA. This CDR3 has 12 residues. CDR3 DNA: TGCAGCGTTGCTTCAGGAACTTACGAGCAGTACTTC. It codes for CSVASGTYEQYF.

The chain joins TRBV19 to TRBJ1-5; 7 nucleotides align to TRBD1. The germline gives CDR1 LNHDA, CDR2 SQIVND (reference sequence). J gave up 2 bases and V 4 bases, and 5 bases lay outside the gene matches. The CDR3 extends over 15 amino acids. The CDR3 loop reads CASSSGTERNQPQHF. Here the CDR3 DNA reads TGTGCCAGTAGTAGCGGGACAGAACGCAATCAGCCCCAGCATTTT.

This clone showed up just once. J is TRBJ2-1 and V is TRBV7-2; D perhaps matches TRBD2 (6 bases). The CDR3 runs 16 residues. Trimming removed 5 bases from V and 1 base from J, with 15 bases in between. The germline V gene encodes CDR1 SGHTA and CDR2 FQGNSA. CDR3 nucleotides: TGTGCCAGCAGCCCACCCGCCGGGGGTTCCTACAATGAGCAGTTCTTC. Translated: CASSPPAGGSYNEQFF.

The rearrangement links TRBV5-1 to TRBJ1-5, with 11 bases lining up with TRBD1. The CDR3 has 16 residues. Germline lookup yields CDR1 SGHRS and CDR2 YFSETQ. Trimming removed 0 bases from V and 7 bases from J; junction bases left unmatched: 6. CDR3 sequence reads: CASSLGWTGGGQPQHF. CDR3 DNA: TGCGCCAGCAGCTTGGGGTGGACAGGGGGCGGACAGCCCCAGCATTTT.

In this sample, this clone turned up a few times. The chain uses TRBV19 and TRBJ1-5; 7 bases map to TRBD1. This CDR3 region has 13 residues. Germline CDR1 reads LNHDA; CDR2 reads SQIVND (reference sequence). The V segment lost 5 bases and the J segment 6 bases; nucleotides outside the gene matches: 4. CDR3 residues: CASSVQGPQPQHF. CDR3 sequence (DNA): TGTGCCAGTAGTGTACAGGGGCCTCAGCCCCAGCATTTT.

A single count supports this clone. The chain uses TRBV18 and TRBJ2-7; a possible D gene is TRBD1 (5 bases). V lost 3 bases and J 6 bases, leaving 18 bases between the germline ends. This CDR3 spans 15 amino acids. Germline CDR1 KGHSH, CDR2 LQKENI. The CDR3 spells CASSPNSPQGSEQYF. The DNA for the CDR3 is TGTGCCAGCTCACCTAATTCGCCCCAGGGAAGCGAGCAGTACTTC.

The V call is TRBV29-1, the J call TRBJ2-1, with D possibly matching TRBD1 (5 bases). The V gene's germline CDR1 is SQVTM and CDR2 ANQGSEA. The CDR3 is 12 residues long. V lost 4 bases and J 5 bases, leaving 9 bases between the germline ends. Written as DNA, the CDR3 is TGCAGCGTTGTGGAACAGGACAATGAGCAGTTCTTC. Translating gives CSVVEQDNEQFF.

The chain joins TRBV6-5 to TRBJ1-3, with D uncertain. This CDR3 is built from 13 residues. Looked up from germline, CDR1 is MNHEY and CDR2 is SVGAGI. With 6 bases removed from V and 0 bases from J, the gap between germline ends came to 6 bases. CDR3 protein: CASRELSGNTIYF. CDR3 coding DNA: TGTGCCAGCAGAGAGCTCTCTGGAAACACCATATATTTT.